The 18 T cell receptor beta chains reported below all come from one sample, sequenced in a study of cytomegalovirus exposure and HLA in healthy donors (dated by TCRdb to the late 2010s). Libraries were made using the immunoSEQ multiplex PCR assay. The multiplex PCR relied on a mix of 60 forward primers for TCR Vbeta segments and 13 reverse primers for TCR Jbeta segments. Entries here come from immuneACCESS through TCRdb and include only in-frame sequences with V and J called. Some clones fail to appear in such tables; in the studies checked, an unresolved V gene covers under half of the shortfall, and the cause of the remainder is unknown. The sample includes 130,000 or so clones, with approximately 10% observed a single time. The leading ten clones occupy 6.5% to 8.5% of the sample. Sequencing was carried out using PBMCs. The origin of the receptors is a woman aged 40 to 50 in good health and CMV-seropositive.

Regarding this clone: One end of the junction is discordant with germline, which a read error may explain. This chain links TRBV2 with TRBJ1-5; 9 bases fit TRBD1. CDR3 length: 14 residues. Germline CDR1 SNHLY, CDR2 FYNNEI. The CDR3 is CASNGQGSNQPQNF. The CDR3 nucleotides read TGTGCCAGCAACGGACAGGGGAGCAATCAGCCCCAGAATTTT.

In its sample, this clone was seen many times. The chain joins TRBV7-9 to TRBJ2-7, with 8 bases identical to TRBD1. J lost 9 bases, V lost 1 base, and 8 bases had no gene match. The CDR3 runs to 14 residues. The germline CDR1 and CDR2 sequences are SEHNR and FQNEAQ (reference sequence). CDR3 region: CASSLEGQGPGQYF. CDR3 DNA sequence: TGTGCCAGCAGCTTAGAAGGACAGGGTCCGGGGCAGTACTTC.

This chain connects TRBV6-4 to TRBJ1-4; D not certain. The CDR3 runs to 15 residues. CDR1 MRHNA and CDR2 SNTAGT come from the germline V gene. V dropped 0 bases and J dropped 7 bases, with 12 bases sitting between them. Here the CDR3 DNA reads TGTGCCAGCAGTGACTCGAGCGACTCGAGTGAAAAACTGTTTTTT. Its translation: CASSDSSDSSEKLFF.

This rearrangement joins TRBV10-3 to TRBJ1-1; D may be TRBD1 (5 bases). Germline V CDR1 and CDR2: ENHRY, SYGVKD. Trimming cost V 5 bases and J 6 bases, with 13 bases left between them. The CDR3 loop spans 13 amino acids. The chain's CDR3 is CAISQGGAAEAFF. CDR3 coding DNA: TGTGCCATCAGTCAGGGAGGAGCGGCTGAAGCTTTCTTT.

This clone was detected only a few times. The rearrangement joins TRBV7-9 to TRBJ1-4, with D perhaps matching TRBD1 (5 bases). This CDR3 spans 17 amino acids. V shed 0 bases and J shed 8 bases, with 19 bases lying between them. CDR1 SEHNR and CDR2 FQNEAQ come from the germline V gene (reference sequence). The CDR3 region is CASSLARGTAEHEKLFF. The CDR3 DNA is TGTGCCAGCAGCTTAGCCCGAGGGACTGCCGAGCACGAAAAACTGTTTTTT.

This clone came up a few times. The chain combines TRBV10-3 with TRBJ2-1; TRBD2 agrees at 11 bases. CDR1 and CDR2 from the germline V gene are ENHRY and SYGVKD. Trimming at V came to 6 bases and at J to 6 bases, leaving 4 bases not matched to a gene. The CDR3 runs 14 residues. The CDR3 DNA is TGTGCCATCAGATCTAGCGGGGGGAGCAATGAGCAGTTCTTC. Amino acid sequence: CAIRSSGGSNEQFF.

This clone was counted only a few times. The chain carries TRBV6-1 and TRBJ1-5; no firm D call. Germline V CDR1 and CDR2: MNHNS, SASEGT. V lost 5 bases to trimming and J lost 6 bases, with 14 bases between them. This CDR3 spans 14 amino acids. The CDR3 here is CASSFVKNGQPQHF. The CDR3 nucleotides are TGTGCCAGCAGTTTTGTTAAGAACGGTCAGCCCCAGCATTTT.

The CDR3: CASSPGQRQETQYF. CDR3 nucleotide sequence: TGTGCCAGCAGCCCGGGACAGAGGCAAGAGACCCAGTACTTC. This chain joins TRBV7-2 and TRBJ2-5; TRBD1 matches 7 bases. Germline values: CDR1 SGHTA, CDR2 FQGNSA. CDR3 length: 14 residues. J lost 2 bases, V lost 5 bases, and 5 bases had no gene match.

This clone has just a few counts. The chain uses TRBV19 and TRBJ1-1; D is unresolved. Germline-derived CDR1 and CDR2 are LNHDA and SQIVND (reference sequence). CDR3 length: 14 amino acids. The V gene lost 3 bases and the J gene lost 1 base, with 9 bases spanning the gap. The CDR3 loop is CASSIRVQNTEAFF. The CDR3 region has the DNA TGTGCCAGTAGTATTCGGGTTCAGAACACTGAAGCTTTCTTT.

V usage is TRBV6-1 and J usage is TRBJ2-7, with TRBD2 identical over 9 bases. V lost 8 bases to trimming and J lost 3 bases; unmatched junction nucleotides: 11. The CDR3 is 15 residues long. The V gene's germline CDR1 is MNHNS and CDR2 SASEGT. The CDR3 spells CASYGAGGTIYEQYF. For the CDR3, the DNA is TGTGCCAGCTACGGAGCGGGGGGAACCATCTACGAGCAGTACTTC.

The chain carries TRBV9 and TRBJ2-7, with D possibly TRBD1 on 6 matching bases. V gave up 0 bases and J gave up 5 bases, with 12 bases separating them. The germline CDR1 and CDR2 sequences are SGDLS and YYNGEE. The CDR3 covers 14 residues. CDR3 region: CASSVGQGIHEQYF. For the CDR3, the DNA is TGTGCCAGCAGCGTAGGTCAGGGGATCCACGAGCAGTACTTC.

This clone was counted only a few times. The chain has TRBV19 and TRBJ1-2; 8 positions match TRBD1. Trimming removed 6 bases from V and 4 bases from J; junction bases left unmatched: 7. Germline CDR1 is LNHDA and CDR2 is SQIVND (reference sequence). The CDR3 is 14 amino acids. For the CDR3, the DNA is TGTGCCAGTAGCCCGGGACAGGTTGGCTATGGCTACACCTTC. Translation gives CASSPGQVGYGYTF.

The chain uses TRBV5-5 and TRBJ2-1, with D perhaps TRBD1 (6 bases). Germline CDR1 SGHKS, CDR2 YYEKEE (reference sequence). The CDR3 runs to 16 residues. Trimming removed 3 bases from V and 1 base from J, with 14 bases in between. The CDR3 coding sequence is TGTGCCAGCAGCTCAGGGGCGGGTGGTTCCTACAATGAGCAGTTCTTC. It encodes CASSSGAGGSYNEQFF.

This chain links TRBV2 with TRBJ2-3; tentative D call: TRBD2 (5 bases). The CDR3 contains 13 residues. The V gene's germline CDR1 is SNHLY and CDR2 FYNNEI. V lost 4 bases, J lost 6 bases, and 11 bases lay in between. This chain's CDR3 is CASSVSRGDTQYF. The CDR3 DNA follows: TGTGCCAGCAGTGTCAGCCGGGGTGATACGCAGTATTTT.

This clone was observed a handful of times. The genes are TRBV14 and TRBJ2-3; D gene uncertain. The germline V gene has CDR1 SGHDN and CDR2 FVKESK. Trimming shortened V by 1 base and J by 4 bases, and 3 bases separated the two germline ends. The CDR3 runs to 12 residues. The CDR3 region has the DNA TGTGCCAGCAGCCAAGTAGCAGATACGCAGTATTTT. Protein product: CASSQVADTQYF. Filled out from reference TRBV14 and TRBJ2-3, the complete variable domain reads EAGVTQFPSHSVIEKGQTVTLRCDPISGHDNLYWYRRVMGKEIKFLLHFVKESKQDESGMPNNRFLAERTGGTYSTLKVQPAELEDSGVYFCASSQVADTQYFGPGTRLTVL.

The chain carries TRBV27 and TRBJ2-2, with D tentatively TRBD1 (5 bases). The CDR3 is made up of 17 amino acids. The V gene lost 2 bases and the J gene lost 5 bases, with 18 bases spanning the gap. Germline CDR1 and CDR2: MNHEY and SMNVEV (reference sequence). As DNA, the CDR3 is TGTGCCAGCAGTTTAATGGCAGGGTGGGATCGTACCGGGGAGCTGTTTTTT. Translating gives CASSLMAGWDRTGELFF.

This clone was seen a few times. The V gene is TRBV10-3, the J gene TRBJ1-1; the match to TRBD1 covers 8 bases. V shed 5 bases and J 3 bases; nucleotides not matched to a gene: 5. The length of the CDR3 is 14 residues. Germline lookup yields CDR1 ENHRY and CDR2 SYGVKD. CDR3 coding DNA: TGTGCCATCAGTTACGACAGGGGCGACACTGAAGCTTTCTTT. It yields the protein CAISYDRGDTEAFF.

J is TRBJ2-1 and V is TRBV7-2, with a tentative D call TRBD2 (5 bases). The CDR3 is 15 residues long. The germline CDR1 and CDR2 sequences are SGHTA and FQGNSA. V dropped 5 bases and J dropped 2 bases, with 13 bases sitting between them. The CDR3 here is CASSLDFLPYNEQFF. The CDR3, as DNA: TGTGCCAGCAGCCTGGACTTTCTCCCCTACAATGAGCAGTTCTTC.